This TCR beta chain was captured in a study of blood T cells in healthy people across ages. Background on the study: The capture of about one barcoded beta molecule per two T cells was achieved by template switching. Notes on the study in general: Expanded clonotype shifts may have been confounded, as the donors had an unknown CMV status.

The authors drew roughly 9.8 milliliters of peripheral blood from each donor. Using a J-beta primer mix together with a sample-barcoded 5' primer, a second PCR was run for roughly 6 to 11 cycles. TCRdb recomputed calls from the 5' RACE reads with MiXCR, one row per CDR3 protein. Altogether 600,000 to 1,000,000 distinct CDR3 sequences are present, about 62% being singletons, with the ten largest covering over 20%. This clonotype turned up a few times. Its cognate antigen is unknown. Source material: blood. The TCR was taken from a man aged 25-45 years in good health.

CDR3 residues: CASSRRASGRFETQYF. The CDR3 region has the DNA TGTGCCAGCAGCCGTCGGGCTAGCGGGAGGTTTGAGACCCAGTACTTC. The chain carries TRBV5-5 and TRBJ2-5; 11 bases are a match to TRBD2. V lost 4 bases to trimming and J lost 5 bases; unmatched junction nucleotides: 10. The CDR3 is 16 amino acids. The germline gives CDR1 SGHKS, CDR2 YYEKEE (reference sequence).